This T cell receptor (beta chain) was captured in a study of blood T cell repertoires in COVID-19. Study-level information: Sites across the United States, Italy and Spain contributed samples from acute and convalescent COVID-19.

The V gene end was trimmed by 2 bases and the J gene end by 1 base; junction bases not matched to a gene: 6. In germline, CDR1 is SGHTA, CDR2 FQGNSA. The CDR3 loop spans 18 amino acids. In the original processing: The authors estimated nucleated cell counts from reference gene primer amplification. This table comes from immunoSEQ multiplex PCR, and its TCRdb copy is limited to in-frame clones, with some not included. Clone size and V and J calls were adopted from that table, with D and trimming inferred from the DNA. The sample includes about 77,000 clones, 80% of them seen just once. The V and J genes are TRBV7-2 and TRBJ2-1; 12 bases map to TRBD2. The receptor was isolated from a woman in her 70s with acute or convalescent COVID-19. Sample: peripheral blood. CDR3 in DNA: TGTGCCAGCAGCTTATACGCTAGCGGGGGGGCTTCCTACAATGAGCAGTTCTTC. Residues: CASSLYASGGASYNEQFF. Variable domain in full (rest from reference TRBV7-2 and TRBJ2-1): GAGVSQSPSNKVTEKGKDVELRCDPISGHTALYWYRQSLGQGLEFLIYFQGNSAPDKSGLPSDRFSAERTGGSVSTLTIQRTQQEDSAVYLCASSLYASGGASYNEQFFGPGTRLTVL.